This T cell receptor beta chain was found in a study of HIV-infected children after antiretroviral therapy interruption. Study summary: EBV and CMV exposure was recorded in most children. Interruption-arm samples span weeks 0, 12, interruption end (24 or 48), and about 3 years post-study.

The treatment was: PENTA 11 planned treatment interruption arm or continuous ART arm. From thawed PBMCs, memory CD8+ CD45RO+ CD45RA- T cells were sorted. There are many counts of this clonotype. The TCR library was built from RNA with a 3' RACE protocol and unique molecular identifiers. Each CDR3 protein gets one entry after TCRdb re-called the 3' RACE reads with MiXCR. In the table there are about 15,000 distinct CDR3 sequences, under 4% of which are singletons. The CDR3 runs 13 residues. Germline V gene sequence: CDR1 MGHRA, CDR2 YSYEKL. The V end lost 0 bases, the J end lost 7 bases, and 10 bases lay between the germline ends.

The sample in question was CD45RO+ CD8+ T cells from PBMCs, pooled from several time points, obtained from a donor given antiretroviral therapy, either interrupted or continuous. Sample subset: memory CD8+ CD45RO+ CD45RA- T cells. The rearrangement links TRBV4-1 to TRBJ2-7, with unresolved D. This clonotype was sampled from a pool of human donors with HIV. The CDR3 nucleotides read TGCGCCAGCAGCCAAGATCTTTTGGGGGAGCAGTACTTC. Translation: CASSQDLLGEQYF.